Listed below are T cell receptor beta chains from one sample, sequenced in a study of T cell changes during pregnancy in multiple sclerosis. The table came from immunoSEQ multiplex PCR; TCRdb's copy has only in-frame clones and leaves some out. This table holds approximately 90,000 clones, roughly nine tenths found once. The specimen was peripheral blood, collected in the first trimester of pregnancy. These receptors all come from a female donor with multiple sclerosis, enrolled in a pregnancy study. Both conserved end residues are part of each CDR3. The order of the fields is J gene, CDR3 length, D gene, clone size, V gene, CDR3 DNA, CDR3 protein. D genes are given only for firm matches. The size field is filled for only some rows; it gives once, few, many or a size class.

TRBJ1-1	15	-	-	TRBV2	TGTGCCAGCAGTGAGGTTGGGCAGGGGAATTCTGAAGCTTTCTTT	CASSEVGQGNSEAFF
TRBJ1-2	12	-	-	TRBV6-1	TGTGCCAGCAGTGAATGGGGAGATGGCTACACCTTC	CASSEWGDGYTF
TRBJ1-2	15	TRBD1	-	TRBV7-9	TGTGCCAGCAGCTTAGAAGGGCGACAGGGATCAGGCTACACCTTC	CASSLEGRQGSGYTF
TRBJ2-3	15	TRBD2	-	TRBV7-2	TGTGCCAGCAGCTTATTGTTTAGGCGGGAGGATACGCAGTATTTT	CASSLLFRREDTQYF
TRBJ2-5	11	-	-	TRBV6-5	TGTGCCAGCACCACAGAAGGGGCCCAGTACTTC	CASTTEGAQYF
TRBJ1-1	16	-	-	TRBV15	TGTGCCACCAGCAGAGACCTCCTCAGGGTTAACACTGAAGCTTTCTTT	CATSRDLLRVNTEAFF
TRBJ2-5	16	-	-	TRBV18	TGTGCCAGCTCACCACCGGTCAGCGGGTTGCGAGAGACCCAGTACTTC	CASSPPVSGLRETQYF
TRBJ2-7	16	-	-	TRBV30	TGTGCCTGGACCGAAAGGGGCGGCCGAAGCTCCTACGAGCAGTACTTC	CAWTERGGRSSYEQYF
TRBJ1-1	16	-	few	TRBV21-1	TGTGCCAGCAGCAGGGCCCTGACAGAACCGAACACTGAAGCTTTCTTT	CASSRALTEPNTEAFF
TRBJ2-1	22	TRBD2	-	TRBV10-1	TGCGCCAGCAGTGAGTATATGCCCGGGGCGGGAGGGGCCCCGCGGATCTACAATGAGCAGTTCTTC	CASSEYMPGAGGAPRIYNEQFF
TRBJ2-7	13	-	-	TRBV27	TGTGCCAGCGGAGTGACAGGGAGGTACGAGCAGTACTTC	CASGVTGRYEQYF
TRBJ2-7	16	-	-	TRBV18	TGTGCCAGCTCACCAAGCGCCCCGGCCCTACTCTACGAGCAGTACTTC	CASSPSAPALLYEQYF
TRBJ2-1	14	-	-	TRBV11-3	TGTGCCAGCAGCTTAGTTAGGTCGACAGCAAAGCAGTTCTTC	CASSLVRSTAKQFF
TRBJ1-3	15	-	-	TRBV28	TGTGCCAGCATCGAGGGTTCGACCGGAAGACACACCATATATTTT	CASIEGSTGRHTIYF
TRBJ1-1	14	-	-	TRBV6-5	TGTGCCAGTTATATTAGGGGGTACGGCACTGAAGCTTTCTTT	CASYIRGYGTEAFF
TRBJ2-5	12	-	-	TRBV29-1	TGCAGCCTAGCTTTTAGGCAAGAGACCCAGTACTTC	CSLAFRQETQYF
TRBJ2-3	16	TRBD1	-	TRBV28	TGTGCCAGCAGCCGAGCCGGGACAGGATACACAGATACGCAGTATTTT	CASSRAGTGYTDTQYF
TRBJ1-2	12	-	-	TRBV2	TGTGCCAGCAGTTTCTTCGGCTATGGCTACACCTTC	CASSFFGYGYTF
TRBJ2-7	16	TRBD1	-	TRBV2	TGTGCCAGCAGCGTTTCCGGGACAGGGGACTCCTACGAGCAGTACTTC	CASSVSGTGDSYEQYF
TRBJ1-1	13	-	-	TRBV7-6	TGTGCCAGCAGCTTAAAACAGAACACTGAAGCTTTCTTT	CASSLKQNTEAFF
TRBJ2-7	14	-	-	TRBV23-1	TGCGCCAGCAGTCATGGGACAAAGTTTTACGAGCAGTACTTC	CASSHGTKFYEQYF
TRBJ2-2	13	-	-	TRBV7-3	TGTGCCAGCAGCGAAGGAGTCACCGGGGAGCTGTTTTTT	CASSEGVTGELFF